These 26 T cell receptor beta chains were all obtained from the same sample, sequenced in a study of blood T cells in healthy people across ages. For the second PCR, which ran for roughly 6 to 12 cycles, a sample-barcoded 5' primer and a J-beta primer mix were used. From the 5' RACE reads, TCRdb called clonotypes with MiXCR, one entry per CDR3 protein. Among approximately 690,000 distinct CDR3 sequences, 58% were seen once, and the ten largest hold 30% to 45%. Sequenced sample: blood. These receptor sequences come from a man aged 55-75 years in good health.

The chain recombines TRBV7-9 with TRBJ2-3, with 7 nucleotides matching TRBD2. This CDR3 comprises 14 residues. Losses at the gene ends were 5 bases for V and 2 bases for J; bases not matched to a gene: 4. CDR1 is SEHNR, CDR2 FQNEAQ, per germline (reference sequence). The CDR3 loop is CASSPGLDTDTQYF. CDR3 bases: TGTGCCAGCAGCCCTGGACTAGACACAGATACGCAGTATTTT.

This clonotype has more than one count but fewer than ten. The rearrangement uses TRBV20-1 and TRBJ2-1; the D gene is possibly TRBD1 (6 bases). CDR3 length: 12 amino acids. Germline CDR1 and CDR2: DFQATT and SNEGSKA (reference sequence). Trimming removed 3 bases from V and 6 bases from J, with 9 bases in between. The CDR3 nucleotides read TGCAGTGCTAGCCAACAGGGCAATGAGCAGTTCTTC. Translation gives CSASQQGNEQFF.

The CDR3 bases are TGTGCCAGCAGCGTCGGGACAGGGTATGAGACCCAGTACTTC. This sequence encodes CASSVGTGYETQYF. The chain combines TRBV9 with TRBJ2-7; TRBD1 agrees at 9 bases. Near its end, the DNA agrees better with TRBJ2-5, so the J call may be wrong. This CDR3 contains 14 residues. From germline, CDR1 is SGDLS and CDR2 YYNGEE.

This clonotype turned up a few times. The chain has TRBV7-2 and TRBJ2-7; 8 nucleotides line up with TRBD2. The germline CDR1 and CDR2 sequences are SGHTA and FQGNSA. V was pared by 1 base and J by 1 base, with 9 bases of the junction left unmatched. This CDR3 contains 17 residues. CDR3 DNA sequence: TGTGCCAGCAGCTTAGAATCCGGACGGGGGGGATCCTACGAGCAGTACTTC. Translating it yields CASSLESGRGGSYEQYF.

In DNA form, the CDR3 reads TGCAGCGTCGTGAACCTCCAGGGCACTGAAGCTTTCTTT. Protein product: CSVVNLQGTEAFF. This rearrangement joins TRBV29-1 to TRBJ1-1; a possible D gene is TRBD1 (5 bases). Germline CDR1 is SQVTM and CDR2 is ANQGSEA. CDR3 length: 13 amino acids. The V and J ends lost 6 bases and 4 bases respectively, with 15 bases between them.

This chain uses TRBV20-1 with TRBJ2-2, with D perhaps being TRBD1 or TRBD2 (5 bases each). CDR1 DFQATT and CDR2 SNEGSKA come from the germline V gene (reference sequence). Trimming cost V 3 bases and J 10 bases, with 15 bases left between them. The CDR3 consists of 13 residues. The DNA of the CDR3 is TGCAGTGCTAGGAGGGGCCCCGGATCGGAGCTGTTTTTT. It specifies CSARRGPGSELFF.

Note on this clonotype: A junction boundary mismatches the germline segment, possibly from a read error. The V call is TRBV10-1, the J call TRBJ1-6; D unclear. CDR1 is WNHNN, CDR2 SYGVQD, per germline (reference sequence). There are 12 residues in the CDR3. The CDR3: CASSPGNSPLHF. CDR3 bases: TGTGCCAGCTCACCGGGTAATTCACCCCTCCACTTT.

This chain joins TRBV10-3 and TRBJ2-1; 7 bases fit TRBD1. V was clipped by 0 bases and J by 9 bases; unmatched bases: 8. Germline CDR1 reads ENHRY; CDR2 reads SYGVKD. This CDR3 contains 15 residues. The CDR3 sequence is CAISESATGVGEQFF. The CDR3 DNA is TGTGCCATCAGTGAGTCCGCAACAGGGGTTGGTGAGCAGTTCTTC.

The chain is built from TRBV5-1 and TRBJ2-5; 10 bases are shared with TRBD1. Germline CDR1 and CDR2: SGHRS and YFSETQ. This CDR3 comprises 15 residues. Unmatched junction bases numbered 4, after V lost 0 bases and J lost 5 bases. CDR3 residues: CASSLGLDRGETQYF. In nucleotides, the CDR3 is TGCGCCAGCAGCTTGGGCCTGGACAGGGGGGAGACCCAGTACTTC.

V and J are TRBV21-1 and TRBJ2-7; the table's D call of TRBD2 was not tested on the DNA. TRBV21-1 corresponds to a pseudogene. This CDR3 comprises 16 residues. The CDR3, as DNA: TGTGCCAGCAGCCCGCTGACTAGCGGGGGGCCAAATGAGCAGTACTTC. Amino acids: CASSPLTSGGPNEQYF.

V and J are TRBV27 and TRBJ1-1; 9 nucleotides align to TRBD1. The CDR3 is made up of 18 amino acids. J gave up 5 bases and V 5 bases, and 18 bases lay outside the gene matches. Germline lookup yields CDR1 MNHEY and CDR2 SMNVEV (reference sequence). The CDR3 nucleotides read TGTGCCAGCAGTCCGCAAGGACAGGGGAGGAGAAGAACTACTGAAGCTTTCTTT. This codes for CASSPQGQGRRRTTEAFF.

This chain connects TRBV7-2 to TRBJ2-1, with D possibly matching TRBD2 (7 bases). The CDR3 contains 13 residues. Germline V gene sequence: CDR1 SGHTA, CDR2 FQGNSA. V shed 5 bases and J shed 12 bases, with 17 bases lying between them. The CDR3 DNA reads as TGTGCCAGCAGCCGGGGGGAACAGGGTGTGCAGTTCTTC. Its protein product is CASSRGEQGVQFF.

The chain is built from TRBV12-1 and TRBJ2-5; the table's TRBD1 call for D was not verified on the DNA. TRBV12-1 is termed a pseudogene. This CDR3 is built from 17 residues. The CDR3 here is CASSPANEQGLKETQYF. The CDR3 nucleotides are TGTGCCAGCAGCCCAGCTAATGAACAGGGGTTGAAAGAGACCCAGTACTTC.

There are a few counts of this clonotype. The rearrangement links TRBV10-3 to TRBJ2-7, with 8 bases identical to TRBD1. The V gene end was trimmed by 0 bases and the J gene end by 5 bases; junction bases not matched to a gene: 6. This CDR3 region has 15 residues. Germline V gives CDR1 ENHRY, CDR2 SYGVKD. CDR3 residues: CAISESRQGSHEQYF. As DNA, the CDR3 is TGTGCCATCAGTGAGTCCCGACAGGGGTCCCACGAGCAGTACTTC.

V is TRBV21-1 and J is TRBJ2-2; the table's D call, TRBD1, has no DNA check behind it. TRBV21-1 represents a pseudogene. This CDR3 has 15 amino acids. The CDR3 DNA reads TGTGCCAGCAGCAAAAGAACAGGGTGGGCCGGGGAGCTGTTTTTT. Its protein product is CASSKRTGWAGELFF.

V gene TRBV7-9 combines with J gene TRBJ1-2; D not certain. The CDR3 sequence is 10 residues long. Per the germline V gene, CDR1 is SEHNR and CDR2 is FQNEAQ (reference sequence). V was pared by 8 bases and J by 2 bases, with 3 bases between. In DNA form, the CDR3 reads TGTGCCAGCGGAAACTATGGCTACACCTTC. This gives the protein CASGNYGYTF.

In its sample, this clonotype was seen many times. The genes are TRBV20-1 and TRBJ2-5; D assignment may be TRBD1 or TRBD2 (5 bases each). V was shortened by 5 bases and J by 2 bases, with 12 bases between the two germline ends. CDR1 is DFQATT, CDR2 SNEGSKA, per germline (reference sequence). This CDR3 is built from 13 residues. The CDR3 region has the DNA TGCAGTGCTTCGGCCGGGGCTCAAGAGACCCAGTACTTC. Its protein product is CSASAGAQETQYF.

The chain has TRBV4-1 and TRBJ1-1; tentatively, D is TRBD1 (5 bases). The CDR3 loop spans 15 amino acids. Trimming took off 0 bases at V and 4 bases at J, with 12 bases between the two ends. Germline assignment: CDR1 MGHRA and CDR2 YSYEKL. CDR3 in amino acids: CASSQESRGVTEAFF. The CDR3 nucleotides read TGCGCCAGCAGCCAAGAATCTCGAGGGGTCACTGAAGCTTTCTTT.

The gene calls are TRBV7-2 and TRBJ2-1; TRBD2 agrees at 15 bases. The germline V gene has CDR1 SGHTA and CDR2 FQGNSA. The V gene end was trimmed by 5 bases and the J gene end by 9 bases; junction bases not matched to a gene: 5. This CDR3 spans 15 amino acids. The CDR3: CASSQRTSGGAEQFF. The CDR3 DNA reads TGTGCCAGCAGCCAGCGGACTAGCGGGGGGGCTGAGCAGTTCTTC.

The gene calls are TRBV12-3 or TRBV12-4 and TRBJ1-6; perhaps TRBD1 as D (5 bases). The CDR3 totals 14 residues. Trimming cost V 2 bases and J 12 bases, with 14 bases left between them. CDR3 residues: CASSLLGGERPLHF. Here the CDR3 DNA reads TGTGCCAGCAGTTTACTCGGGGGGGAGCGACCCCTCCACTTT.

This clonotype came up once. This chain uses TRBV20-1 with TRBJ2-3; D may be TRBD1 or TRBD2 (5 bases each). V was cut by 4 bases and J by 0 bases, with 17 bases left in between. The V gene's germline CDR1 is DFQATT and CDR2 SNEGSKA (reference sequence). CDR3 length: 16 amino acids. The CDR3 region has the DNA TGCAGTGCTACCCCCCCCGGGACCACTAGCACAGATACGCAGTATTTT. Protein: CSATPPGTTSTDTQYF.

The chain employs TRBV28 and TRBJ2-5; TRBD2 is a possible D gene (6 bases). This CDR3 spans 12 amino acids. V was shortened by 2 bases and J by 11 bases, with 12 bases between the two germline ends. Germline V gene sequence: CDR1 MDHEN, CDR2 SYDVKM. Here the CDR3 reads CASSLMEGRQYF. The CDR3 DNA reads TGTGCCAGCAGTTTAATGGAGGGACGGCAGTACTTC. Variable domain in full (rest from reference TRBV28 and TRBJ2-5): DVKVTQSSRYLVKRTGEKVFLECVQDMDHENMFWYRQDPGLGLRLIYFSYDVKMKEKGDIPEGYSVSREKKERFSLILESASTNQTSMYLCASSLMEGRQYFGPGTRLLVL.

This chain connects TRBV18 to TRBJ1-2; no reliable D call. The germline V gene has CDR1 KGHSH and CDR2 LQKENI. V was clipped by 1 base and J by 6 bases, with 15 bases between them. CDR3 size: 15 residues. CDR3: CASSPRLGSEDGYTF. The CDR3 bases are TGTGCCAGCTCACCACGGCTGGGGTCGGAGGATGGCTACACCTTC.

The chain joins TRBV6-1 to TRBJ2-1; D may be TRBD1 or TRBD2 (5 bases each). Deletions cut 10 bases from V and 13 bases from J, with 23 bases between. Germline-derived CDR1 and CDR2 are MNHNS and SASEGT. CDR3 length: 13 residues. The CDR3 nucleotides are TGTGCCATCTCGGGACCCCAATCGGAGACCCAGTTCTTC. Translating it yields CAISGPQSETQFF.

The rearrangement joins TRBV4-1 to TRBJ2-3; D remains unclear. The V and J ends lost 1 base and 6 bases respectively, with 11 bases between them. Germline V lookup: CDR1 MGHRA, CDR2 YSYEKL. The CDR3 has 14 amino acids. Here the CDR3 DNA reads TGCGCCAGCAGCCAAGTACCCGAAGCCGATACGCAGTATTTT. Protein sequence: CASSQVPEADTQYF.

The rearrangement links TRBV5-1 to TRBJ2-1; either TRBD1 or TRBD2 may fit D (5 bases each). Trimming cost V 0 bases and J 1 base, with 14 bases left between them. The CDR3 has 17 amino acids. Per the germline V gene, CDR1 is SGHRS and CDR2 is YFSETQ. CDR3 bases: TGCGCCAGCAGCTTGGTCTGGGGACGGCGGTCCTACAATGAGCAGTTCTTC. Encoded protein: CASSLVWGRRSYNEQFF.